The sequence of this T cell receptor beta chain was determined in a study of CD8 T cells in ankylosing spondylitis. This CDR3 is built from 16 residues. The V and J ends lost 1 base and 2 bases, in that order; junction bases with no gene match: 4. Germline V gives CDR1 SGHTA, CDR2 FQGNSA. Concerning this clonotype: Its antigen is not identified.

TCRdb called the 5' RACE reads again in MiXCR, with one record for every CDR3 protein. The sample consists of about 330,000 distinct CDR3 sequences, 8% of them appearing once. The study, taken as a whole, reports: In ankylosing spondylitis blood, a motif of roughly eight highly homologous TCR beta variants appeared characteristic.

Sequenced input: blood, either unsorted or a sorted T cell fraction (not recorded which). This sequence was found in a male donor with ankylosing spondylitis. The gene calls are TRBV7-2 and TRBJ2-3; TRBD2 matches 9 bases. CDR3 bases: TGTGCCAGCAGCTTAGGAGCTAGCGGGAACACAGATACGCAGTATTTT. Translating gives CASSLGASGNTDTQYF. The full variable domain, in which reference TRBV7-2 and TRBJ2-3 provide the parts outside the CDR3, is GAGVSQSPSNKVTEKGKDVELRCDPISGHTALYWYRQSLGQGLEFLIYFQGNSAPDKSGLPSDRFSAERTGGSVSTLTIQRTQQEDSAVYLCASSLGASGNTDTQYFGPGTRLTVL.